Below, 19 T cell receptor beta chains from the same sample are listed, as sequenced in a study of cytomegalovirus exposure and HLA in healthy donors (dated by TCRdb to about 2017). The library came from the immunoSEQ multiplex PCR assay. The multiplex PCR relied on a mix of 60 forward primers for TCR Vbeta segments and 13 reverse primers for TCR Jbeta segments. Imported from immuneACCESS, the table was reduced by TCRdb to in-frame sequences with V and J called. These copies leave out some clones; in studies compared against another copy, an unresolved V gene accounts for under half, and the cause of the remainder is not known. The sample includes about 120,000 clones, with approximately 80% observed a single time. The top ten hold around 3% of the sample. The sequenced sample consisted of PBMCs. These receptors came from a woman between 18 and 29 years old in good health and CMV-seropositive.

The gene calls are TRBV6-6 and TRBJ2-1; a possible D gene is TRBD2 (6 bases). V was cut by 8 bases and J by 4 bases, with 18 bases left in between. The CDR3 loop spans 15 amino acids. Germline CDR1 reads MNHNY; CDR2 reads SVGAGI (reference sequence). This chain's CDR3 is CASRTPGGKYNEQFF. CDR3 DNA: TGTGCCAGCCGAACACCCGGCGGGAAATACAATGAGCAGTTCTTC.

The V and J genes are TRBV19 and TRBJ2-1; possibly TRBD2 for D (5 bases). V dropped 1 base and J dropped 9 bases, with 16 bases sitting between them. This CDR3 contains 15 residues. The V gene's germline CDR1 is LNHDA and CDR2 SQIVND (reference sequence). CDR3 residues: CASSIVSSGYGEQFF. The CDR3 DNA follows: TGTGCCAGTAGTATAGTATCGTCGGGGTACGGTGAGCAGTTCTTC.

This clone came up once. V usage is TRBV28 and J usage is TRBJ1-5; unclear D gene. Germline V lookup: CDR1 MDHEN, CDR2 SYDVKM. The CDR3 totals 15 residues. Trimming took 2 bases from V and 5 from J, leaving 13 bases between them. CDR3 region: CASSLASLADQPQHF. For the CDR3, the DNA is TGTGCCAGCAGTTTAGCAAGTTTGGCAGATCAGCCCCAGCATTTT.

This chain connects TRBV7-3 to TRBJ2-5; D may be TRBD2 (5 bases). Germline V gene sequence: CDR1 SGHTA, CDR2 FQGTGA. The CDR3 contains 14 residues. V lost 2 bases to trimming and J lost 2 bases, with 9 bases between them. CDR3 sequence: CASSLGGGQETQYF. The CDR3 coding sequence is TGTGCCAGCAGCTTAGGAGGCGGTCAAGAGACCCAGTACTTC.

This clone was seen a single time. J is TRBJ2-7 and V is TRBV11-3; tentatively, D is TRBD1 (7 bases). Per the germline V gene, CDR1 is SGHNT and CDR2 is YENEEA. The length of the CDR3 is 16 residues. The germline V and J ends were trimmed by 5 bases and 0 bases, with 17 bases remaining between them. The CDR3 DNA reads TGTGCCAGCAGCCCCCAGGGGGGTGCGGGCTCCTACGAGCAGTACTTC. Translation: CASSPQGGAGSYEQYF.

The chain couples TRBV7-2 to TRBJ2-3, with 7 positions matching TRBD2. The germline gives CDR1 SGHTA, CDR2 FQGNSA. This CDR3 region has 14 residues. Trimming cost V 0 bases and J 5 bases; bases outside gene matches: 2. CDR3 amino acids: CASSLAGGEDTQYF. Here the CDR3 DNA reads TGTGCCAGCAGCTTAGCGGGAGGGGAAGATACGCAGTATTTT.

The chain carries TRBV2 and TRBJ1-2; unclear D gene. Trimming shortened V by 4 bases and J by 0 bases, and 6 bases separated the two germline ends. Germline-derived CDR1 and CDR2 are SNHLY and FYNNEI. The CDR3 is 13 amino acids. The DNA of the CDR3 is TGTGCCAGCAGTGCCGTTCCTAACTATGGCTACACCTTC. Residues: CASSAVPNYGYTF.

This clone has only a few counts. J is TRBJ2-1 and V is TRBV7-8, with D perhaps TRBD1 (5 bases). V was pared by 1 base and J by 5 bases, with 6 bases between. The CDR3 has 13 residues. Germline CDR1 reads SGHVS; CDR2 reads FQNEAQ. The CDR3 bases are TGTGCCAGCAGCTTAGAGGGGCACAATGAGCAGTTCTTC. Residues: CASSLEGHNEQFF.

CDR3 region: CASSERAPEQFF. The CDR3 DNA reads as TGTGCCAGCAGTGAACGTGCGCCTGAGCAGTTCTTC. This chain links TRBV2 with TRBJ2-1; D is unresolved. CDR3 length: 12 residues. V lost 2 bases, J lost 9 bases, and 8 bases lay in between. From germline, CDR1 is SNHLY and CDR2 FYNNEI.

The chain recombines TRBV27 with TRBJ2-4; 14 nucleotides match TRBD2. The CDR3 contains 15 residues. V shed 5 bases, J shed 10 bases, and the junction held 7 bases outside the gene matches. Looked up from germline, CDR1 is MNHEY and CDR2 is SMNVEV (reference sequence). CDR3 region: CASSSGLAGGCIQYF. For the CDR3, the DNA is TGTGCCAGCAGTAGCGGACTAGCGGGAGGTTGTATTCAGTACTTC.

Of note for this clone: The junction differs from germline at one of its ends, possibly a read error. This sequence joins TRBV7-7 and TRBJ2-1, with D possibly being TRBD1 (5 bases). The CDR3 extends over 13 amino acids. Germline V lookup: CDR1 SSHAT, CDR2 FNYEAQ (reference sequence). The CDR3 is CASSFWQGNEQFF. For the CDR3, the DNA is TGTGCTAGCAGCTTCTGGCAGGGCAATGAGCAGTTCTTC. Complete variable domain (other parts from reference TRBV7-7 and TRBJ2-1): GAGVSQSPRYKVTKRGQDVTLRCDPISSHATLYWYQQALGQGPEFLTYFNYEAQPDKSGLPSDRFSAERPEGSISTLTIQRTEQRDSAMYRCASSFWQGNEQFFGPGTRLTVL.

The V gene is TRBV27, the J gene TRBJ2-1; D perhaps matches TRBD2 (6 bases). Deletions cut 6 bases from V and 9 bases from J, with 12 bases between. Germline CDR1 and CDR2: MNHEY and SMNVEV (reference sequence). The CDR3 runs to 12 residues. CDR3 bases: TGTGCCAGCAGCGGATACGGGAGTGAGCAGTTCTTC. Its translation is CASSGYGSEQFF.

This clone was found a few times. CDR3 nucleotide sequence: TGTGCCAGCAGCTTAGAGACAGACTCTAATGAAAAACTGTTTTTT. Residues: CASSLETDSNEKLFF. This chain links TRBV7-9 with TRBJ1-4; weak D call: TRBD1 (5 bases). Germline assignment: CDR1 SEHNR and CDR2 FQNEAQ (reference sequence). CDR3 length: 15 amino acids. The V and J ends lost 1 base and 3 bases respectively, with 9 bases between them.

The V gene is TRBV7-9, the J gene TRBJ2-3; 11 nucleotides agree with TRBD2. The V gene's germline CDR1 is SEHNR and CDR2 FQNEAQ (reference sequence). CDR3 length: 16 residues. V was clipped by 5 bases and J by 3 bases; unmatched bases: 7. Written as DNA, the CDR3 is TGTGCCAGCAGCCCCCTAGCGGGAGGCCTAACAGATACGCAGTATTTT. As protein: CASSPLAGGLTDTQYF.

V is TRBV28 and J is TRBJ1-4; 9 nucleotides align to TRBD1. The CDR3 consists of 13 residues. V lost 6 bases to trimming and J lost 6 bases; unmatched junction nucleotides: 2. Per the germline V gene, CDR1 is MDHEN and CDR2 is SYDVKM. Here the CDR3 DNA reads TGTGCCAGCAGGACAGGGGGGTATGAAAAACTGTTTTTT. It encodes CASRTGGYEKLFF.

The V gene is TRBV28, the J gene TRBJ1-1; D is perhaps TRBD1 (5 bases). The CDR3 totals 14 residues. V was clipped by 3 bases and J by 1 base, with 9 bases between them. The germline V gene encodes CDR1 MDHEN and CDR2 SYDVKM. CDR3 in DNA: TGTGCCAGCAGTTTCTACGACAGGAACACTGAAGCTTTCTTT. Its translation: CASSFYDRNTEAFF. Supplemented by reference TRBV28 and TRBJ1-1, the full variable domain reads DVKVTQSSRYLVKRTGEKVFLECVQDMDHENMFWYRQDPGLGLRLIYFSYDVKMKEKGDIPEGYSVSREKKERFSLILESASTNQTSMYLCASSFYDRNTEAFFGQGTRLTVV.

This sequence joins TRBV19 and TRBJ2-3; 7 nucleotides line up with TRBD1. The CDR3 runs 18 residues. The germline V gene encodes CDR1 LNHDA and CDR2 SQIVND (reference sequence). The ends lost 5 bases at V and 0 bases at J; junction bases unmatched: 14. The CDR3 region is CASSLGFRQGISTDTQYF. The CDR3, as DNA: TGTGCCAGTAGTCTAGGATTCCGACAGGGAATTAGCACAGATACGCAGTATTTT.

CDR3 DNA: TGTGCCAGCAGCAACAGGGATACTAGCACAGATACGCAGTATTTT. It yields the protein CASSNRDTSTDTQYF. The chain employs TRBV9 and TRBJ2-3; weak D call: TRBD1 (6 bases). In germline, CDR1 is SGDLS, CDR2 YYNGEE. The CDR3 runs to 15 residues. With 4 bases removed from V and 0 bases from J, the gap between germline ends came to 12 bases.

The genes are TRBV7-9 and TRBJ1-5; unclear D gene. CDR3 length: 12 amino acids. Germline CDR1 is SEHNR and CDR2 is FQNEAQ (reference sequence). V gave up 4 bases and J gave up 6 bases, with 7 bases separating them. DNA of the CDR3: TGTGCCAGCAGCTCCGGTGGTCAGCCCCAGCATTTT. Its translation: CASSSGGQPQHF.